This T cell receptor beta chain was captured in a study of T-cell reconstitution after alpha-beta-depleted transplantation in children. This clonotype was observed at least ten times. V lost 4 bases to trimming and J lost 3 bases, with 13 bases between them. This CDR3 has 14 amino acids. CDR1 is SGHAT, CDR2 FQNNGV, per germline. Unique molecular identifiers were used in preparing the TCRbeta library. MiXCR, applied by TCRdb to the PCR reads, yields one record per CDR3 protein. The repertoire holds nearly 250,000 distinct CDR3 sequences, with 6.5% to 9% as singletons. The V and J genes are TRBV11-2 and TRBJ2-7; D gene ambiguous. This sample comprised PBMCs, mostly from graft donor cells, obtained 180 days after TCRalphabeta/CD19-depleted stem cell transplant. The sequence was obtained from a male patient younger than 18 who had a stem cell transplant for acute lymphoblastic leukemia, so the T cells may come from the graft donor. The CDR3 protein is CASSSLTESYEQYF. In nucleotides, the CDR3 is TGTGCCAGCAGCTCCCTGACTGAGAGCTACGAGCAGTACTTC.